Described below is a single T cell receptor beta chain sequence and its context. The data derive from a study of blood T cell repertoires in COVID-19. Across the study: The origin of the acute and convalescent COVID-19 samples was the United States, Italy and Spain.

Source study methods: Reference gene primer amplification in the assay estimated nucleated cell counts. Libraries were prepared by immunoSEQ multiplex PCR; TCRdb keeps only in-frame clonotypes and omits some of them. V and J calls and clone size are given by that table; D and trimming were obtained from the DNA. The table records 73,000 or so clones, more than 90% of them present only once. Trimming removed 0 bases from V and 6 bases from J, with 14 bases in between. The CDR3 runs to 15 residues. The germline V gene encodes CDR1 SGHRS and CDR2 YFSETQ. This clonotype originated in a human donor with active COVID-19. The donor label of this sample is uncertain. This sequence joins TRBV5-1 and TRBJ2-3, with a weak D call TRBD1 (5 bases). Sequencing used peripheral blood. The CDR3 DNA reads TGCGCCAGCAGCTTGGGGCAGGGCGGAACGGATACGCAGTATTTT. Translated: CASSLGQGGTDTQYF.